A single sample is the source of the 28 T cell receptor beta chains below, sequenced in a study of Ad26.COV2.S vaccination and SARS-CoV-2 variants. Sequenced by immunoSEQ multiplex PCR; TCRdb stores in-frame clones only, minus some. In the table there are 430,000 or so clones, 80% to 95% of which are singletons. Stated treatment: approximately 18 received Ad26.COV2.S at low or high dose, single or two shots; about 5 received placebo; per-sample allocation not given. Specimen acquisition occurred on day 63 following the initial vaccine or placebo injection. This specimen consisted of peripheral blood, obtained in a trial of Ad26.COV2.S vaccine versus placebo. The receptor set was obtained from a person aged 18 to 65 who received the Ad26.COV2.S COVID-19 vaccine or a placebo.

The chain is built from TRBV9 and TRBJ2-3; 7 bases match TRBD1. CDR1 is SGDLS, CDR2 YYNGEE, per germline. The junction had 12 bases not matched to a gene; V was cut back by 3 bases and J by 2 bases. The CDR3 consists of 17 residues. CDR3 sequence (DNA): TGTGCCAGCAGCGGCACGGGGAGACAGGGCAACACAGATACGCAGTATTTT. Protein sequence: CASSGTGRQGNTDTQYF.

The chain uses TRBV5-1 and TRBJ2-1; 7 nucleotides match TRBD2. The germline V gene encodes CDR1 SGHRS and CDR2 YFSETQ. CDR3 size: 16 residues. V trimming: 4 bases; J trimming: 4 bases; junction bases outside the gene matches: 11. CDR3 protein: CASSSLVAGLYNEQFF. CDR3 nucleotide sequence: TGCGCCAGCAGCAGTCTAGTAGCGGGCTTATACAATGAGCAGTTCTTC.

This sequence joins TRBV30 and TRBJ1-1; 8 nucleotides match TRBD1. Germline V gene lookup returns CDR1 GTSNPN and CDR2 SVGIG (reference sequence). Trimming cost V 8 bases and J 1 base; bases outside gene matches: 3. This CDR3 has 12 amino acids. Written as DNA, the CDR3 is TGTGCCAGAGACAGGGGGAACACTGAAGCTTTCTTT. Translation gives CARDRGNTEAFF. Full variable domain (missing parts from reference TRBV30 and TRBJ1-1): SQTIHQWPATLVQPVGSPLSLECTVEGTSNPNLYWYRQAAGRGLQLLFYSVGIGQISSEVPQNLSASRPQDRQFILSSKKLLLSDSGFYLCARDRGNTEAFFGQGTRLTVV.

This chain connects TRBV7-9 to TRBJ2-2; 8 nucleotides match TRBD1. With V trimmed by 5 bases and J by 6 bases, 8 bases remained unmatched. Germline assignment: CDR1 SEHNR and CDR2 FQNEAQ (reference sequence). CDR3 length: 15 amino acids. CDR3 loop: CASSPQDRAPGELFF. In DNA, the CDR3 is TGTGCCAGCAGCCCCCAGGACAGGGCCCCCGGGGAGCTGTTTTTT.

The rearrangement links TRBV5-1 to TRBJ2-1; TRBD2 aligns across 9 bases. The CDR3 covers 15 residues. The V gene's germline CDR1 is SGHRS and CDR2 YFSETQ. With 2 bases clipped from V and 1 base from J, the junction kept 1 base outside the gene matches. CDR3 amino acids: CASSFAGGSYNEQFF. The CDR3 bases are TGCGCCAGCAGCTTTGCGGGAGGGTCCTACAATGAGCAGTTCTTC.

This clone was picked up one time. The rearrangement links TRBV27 to TRBJ1-1; no clear D gene. The V gene's germline CDR1 is MNHEY and CDR2 SMNVEV (reference sequence). Trimming shortened V by 2 bases and J by 3 bases, and 10 bases separated the two germline ends. This CDR3 has 14 amino acids. CDR3 region: CASSLRGGYTEAFF. CDR3 sequence (DNA): TGTGCCAGCAGTTTACGGGGAGGTTACACTGAAGCTTTCTTT.

This clone turned up a few times. The chain combines TRBV27 with TRBJ2-2; the D is unclear. Trimming took 4 bases from V and 6 from J, leaving 12 bases between them. CDR3 length: 14 amino acids. Germline-derived CDR1 and CDR2 are MNHEY and SMNVEV (reference sequence). CDR3 sequence: CASSSPLGPGELFF. In DNA form, the CDR3 reads TGTGCCAGCAGTTCTCCCCTCGGGCCCGGGGAGCTGTTTTTT.

V is TRBV7-8 and J is TRBJ2-7; possible D gene TRBD2, 7 bases. V dropped 0 bases and J dropped 9 bases, with 15 bases sitting between them. Per germline, CDR1 SGHVS and CDR2 FQNEAQ. The CDR3 consists of 14 residues. This chain's CDR3 is CASSLAGGRAGQYF. For the CDR3, the DNA is TGTGCCAGCAGCTTAGCGGGGGGGCGCGCAGGGCAGTACTTC.

The chain carries TRBV13 and TRBJ2-5; D possibly uses TRBD1 or TRBD2 (5 bases each). Germline CDR1 and CDR2: PRHDT and FYEKMQ (reference sequence). V was trimmed by 1 base and J by 9 bases, leaving 12 bases between them. CDR3 length equals 13 residues. CDR3 DNA: TGTGCCAGCAGCTTAGATCGGGGCTCGGCCCAGTACTTC. Amino acid sequence: CASSLDRGSAQYF.

The chain joins TRBV5-1 to TRBJ2-2; D remains unclear. The length of the CDR3 is 13 residues. The V and J ends lost 5 bases and 3 bases respectively, with 8 bases between them. Germline loops: CDR1 SGHRS, CDR2 YFSETQ. The CDR3 protein is CASSSADTGELFF. The CDR3 DNA sequence: TGCGCCAGCAGTTCGGCAGACACCGGGGAGCTGTTTTTT.

This chain joins TRBV18 and TRBJ2-1; no clear D. This CDR3 has 15 amino acids. Germline values: CDR1 KGHSH, CDR2 LQKENI. V lost 2 bases and J lost 4, with 12 bases in between. The CDR3 region has the DNA TGTGCCAGCTCACCAGAGACCCTGGGGTACAATGAGCAGTTCTTC. It is translated as CASSPETLGYNEQFF.

This chain links TRBV5-4 with TRBJ2-1, with 12 bases aligning to TRBD2. The CDR3 runs to 17 residues. V trimming: 0 bases; J trimming: 4 bases; junction bases outside the gene matches: 5. In germline, CDR1 is SGHNT, CDR2 YYREEE (reference sequence). CDR3: CASSLGLAGGRYNEQFF. CDR3 DNA sequence: TGTGCCAGCAGCTTGGGTCTAGCGGGAGGGCGGTACAATGAGCAGTTCTTC.

J is TRBJ1-2 and V is TRBV5-3; the D is unclear. TRBV5-3 is an ORF, with its function uncertain. This CDR3 region has 13 residues. V was cut by 2 bases and J by 4 bases, with 9 bases left in between. The CDR3 nucleotides are TGTGCCAGAAGCTTCGTCACAGCCTATGGCTACACCTTC. Translated, it gives CARSFVTAYGYTF.

This clone was recorded only once. The chain combines TRBV5-4 with TRBJ2-5; the D gene is possibly TRBD2 (5 bases). The germline V gene has CDR1 SGHNT and CDR2 YYREEE (reference sequence). The CDR3 length is 19 residues. The V end lost 1 base, the J end lost 4 bases, and 26 bases lay between the germline ends. The CDR3 sequence is CASSLSVARGSAYRETQYF. CDR3 DNA: TGTGCCAGCAGCTTGTCAGTTGCTCGGGGTAGCGCCTACAGAGAGACCCAGTACTTC.

This clone occurred once. This chain links TRBV30 with TRBJ1-1; no definite D call. The germline V gene has CDR1 GTSNPN and CDR2 SVGIG (reference sequence). Trimming removed 6 bases from V and 4 bases from J, with 12 bases in between. This CDR3 is built from 12 residues. The CDR3, as DNA: TGTGCCTGCATCCCGCGAGGCACTGAAGCTTTCTTT. It yields the protein CACIPRGTEAFF.

The chain is built from TRBV19 and TRBJ1-2; 7 nucleotides align to TRBD1. The CDR3 extends over 14 amino acids. J lost 3 bases, V lost 4 bases, and 5 bases had no gene match. CDR1 and CDR2 from the germline V gene are LNHDA and SQIVND (reference sequence). Here the CDR3 DNA reads TGTGCCAGTAGTACGGGACAGAGTCACTATGGCTACACCTTC. This encodes CASSTGQSHYGYTF.

The DNA for the CDR3 is TGTGCCACCAGCAGAGGGGAAGGGGCCCACGAGCAGTACTTC. It codes for CATSRGEGAHEQYF. The chain uses TRBV15 and TRBJ2-7; weak D call: TRBD1 (5 bases). This CDR3 spans 14 amino acids. V was clipped by 1 base and J by 5 bases, with 12 bases between them. Germline V gene data show CDR1 as LNHNV and CDR2 as YYDKDF (reference sequence).

V gene TRBV27 combines with J gene TRBJ2-7; 7 bases agree with TRBD2. The V segment lost 2 bases and the J segment 0 bases; nucleotides outside the gene matches: 4. The CDR3 has 15 amino acids. Germline CDR1 reads MNHEY; CDR2 reads SMNVEV (reference sequence). As DNA, the CDR3 is TGTGCCAGCAGTTTAAGGCGGGAGAACTCCTACGAGCAGTACTTC. This encodes CASSLRRENSYEQYF.

The V and J genes are TRBV9 and TRBJ2-1; D not certain. Trimming stripped 4 bases from V and 6 bases from J, with 20 bases between. Germline-derived CDR1 and CDR2 are SGDLS and YYNGEE. There are 16 residues in the CDR3. Here the CDR3 reads CASSSPGSRNANEQFF. The DNA for the CDR3 is TGTGCCAGCAGCTCCCCCGGGTCCCGGAACGCCAATGAGCAGTTCTTC.

The V call is TRBV18, the J call TRBJ2-1; D unclear. The germline V and J ends were trimmed by 6 bases and 6 bases, with 15 bases remaining between them. The CDR3 covers 14 residues. Germline loops: CDR1 KGHSH, CDR2 LQKENI. The CDR3: CASSPTRALNEQFF. CDR3 in DNA: TGTGCCAGCTCCCCTACAAGAGCTCTCAATGAGCAGTTCTTC. Full variable domain (outside the CDR3, taken from reference TRBV18 and TRBJ2-1): NAGVMQNPRHLVRRRGQEARLRCSPMKGHSHVYWYRQLPEEGLKFMVYLQKENIIDESGMPKERFSAEFPKEGPSILRIQQVVRGDSAAYFCASSPTRALNEQFFGPGTRLTVL.

The chain couples TRBV7-2 to TRBJ1-4; the D is unclear. The V end was cut by 3 bases, the J end by 4 bases, with 6 bases between. From germline, CDR1 is SGHTA and CDR2 FQGNSA. This CDR3 comprises 13 residues. The CDR3 DNA reads TGTGCCAGCAGCTTTGTCGTTAATGAAAAACTGTTTTTT. Its protein is CASSFVVNEKLFF.

The chain links TRBV9 to TRBJ2-1, with D perhaps matching TRBD2 (5 bases). Trimming shortened V by 5 bases and J by 8 bases, and 17 bases separated the two germline ends. CDR3 length: 14 amino acids. CDR1 and CDR2 from the germline V gene are SGDLS and YYNGEE. The CDR3 nucleotides are TGTGCCAGCAGTGAGGCTAGCCGAGGGTATGAGCAGTTCTTC. Encoded protein: CASSEASRGYEQFF. Full variable domain (remainder filled in from reference TRBV9 and TRBJ2-1): DSGVTQTPKHLITATGQRVTLRCSPRSGDLSVYWYQQSLDQGLQFLIQYYNGEERAKGNILERFSAQQFPDLHSELNLSSLELGDSALYFCASSEASRGYEQFFGPGTRLTVL.

The chain links TRBV6-4 to TRBJ2-3, with D possibly being TRBD1 or TRBD2 (5 bases each). This CDR3 contains 14 residues. Germline V lookup: CDR1 MRHNA, CDR2 SNTAGT. Trimming stripped 2 bases from V and 4 bases from J, with 10 bases between. CDR3 amino acids: CASSDRGDADTQYF. Here the CDR3 DNA reads TGTGCCAGCAGTGACAGGGGAGACGCAGATACGCAGTATTTT.

V usage is TRBV5-6 and J usage is TRBJ2-1, with TRBD2 identical over 12 bases. The CDR3 runs 16 residues. The ends lost 5 bases at V and 4 bases at J; junction bases unmatched: 7. Germline CDR1 SGHDT, CDR2 YYEEEE. The CDR3 region is CASSPGTSGPYNEQFF. Here the CDR3 DNA reads TGTGCCAGCAGTCCCGGGACTAGCGGGCCGTACAATGAGCAGTTCTTC.

This sequence joins TRBV6-5 and TRBJ1-2; 9 bases fit TRBD1. This CDR3 spans 14 amino acids. With V trimmed by 6 bases and J by 7 bases, 9 bases remained unmatched. Germline values: CDR1 MNHEY, CDR2 SVGAGI. DNA of the CDR3: TGTGCCAGCAGCACGGGGACAGGGATTTTTGGCTACACCTTC. Its protein is CASSTGTGIFGYTF.

The chain links TRBV7-6 to TRBJ1-1, with 7 bases matching TRBD1. The CDR3 length is 14 residues. After removal of 6 bases from V and 1 base from J, the junction contained 5 bases not matched to a gene. Germline V gene data show CDR1 as SGHVS and CDR2 as FNYEAQ. The CDR3 nucleotides are TGTGCCAGCAGACAGACAGGGCCGAACACTGAAGCTTTCTTT. This encodes CASRQTGPNTEAFF.

The CDR3 sequence is CASRRDRPTYEQYF. CDR3 bases: TGTGCCAGCAGACGAGACAGGCCAACCTACGAGCAGTACTTC. The V and J genes are TRBV2 and TRBJ2-7, with D possibly being TRBD1 (6 bases). The CDR3 totals 14 residues. The V gene lost 6 bases and the J gene lost 2 bases, with 14 bases spanning the gap. The germline V gene encodes CDR1 SNHLY and CDR2 FYNNEI.

The chain joins TRBV18 to TRBJ1-1; 8 nucleotides align to TRBD1. Germline loops: CDR1 KGHSH, CDR2 LQKENI. The CDR3 runs to 19 residues. J was trimmed by 5 bases and V by 5 bases; bases with no gene match: 22. For the CDR3, the DNA is TGTGCCAGCTCAGCCCGCGTTGGGACAGGCTCCGGTGGTAGTACTGAAGCTTTCTTT. Translating gives CASSARVGTGSGGSTEAFF.